This T cell receptor (beta chain) was sequenced during a study of control samples from healthy donors and cancer patients. Libraries were prepared by immunoSEQ multiplex PCR; TCRdb keeps only in-frame clonotypes and omits some of them. This table holds 90,000 to 100,000 clones, roughly three quarters found once. Germline values: CDR1 KGHSH, CDR2 LQKENI. The CDR3 length is 15 residues. V was shortened by 3 bases and J by 0 bases, with 10 bases between the two germline ends. This clonotype was sampled from a woman aged 25 to 39 in good health. Input material: blood. The chain has TRBV18 and TRBJ2-3; D may be TRBD1 (5 bases). This chain's CDR3 is CASSPTGASTDTQYF. CDR3 bases: TGTGCCAGCTCACCCACAGGAGCTAGCACAGATACGCAGTATTTT.